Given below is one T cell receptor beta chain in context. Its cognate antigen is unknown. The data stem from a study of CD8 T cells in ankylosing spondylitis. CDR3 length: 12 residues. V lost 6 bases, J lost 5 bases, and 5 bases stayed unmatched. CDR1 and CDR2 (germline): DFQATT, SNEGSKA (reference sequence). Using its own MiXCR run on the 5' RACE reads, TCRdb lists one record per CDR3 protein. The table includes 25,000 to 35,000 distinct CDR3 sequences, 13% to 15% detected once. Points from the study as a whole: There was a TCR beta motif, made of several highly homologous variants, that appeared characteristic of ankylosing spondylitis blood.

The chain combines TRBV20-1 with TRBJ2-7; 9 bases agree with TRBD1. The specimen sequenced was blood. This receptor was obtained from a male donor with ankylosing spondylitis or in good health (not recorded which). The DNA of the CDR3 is TGCAGTGCACGGACAGGGGACCACGAGCAGTACTTC. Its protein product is CSARTGDHEQYF.